A single T cell receptor beta chain is shown here with its context. Its antigen remains unknown. Blood CD4+ CD25-low CD127-high conventional T cells supplied the genomic DNA template. Profiling relied on immunoSEQ multiplex PCR, and the TCRdb table lists in-frame clones only, not all of them. This table holds about 34,000 clones, about 76% found once. The data were taken from a study of regulatory and conventional T cells in RAG deficiency. Notes on the study in general: Omenn patients showed >85% Treg-Tconv overlap and shorter CDR3 lengths. Shannon entropy fell and Simpson indices rose in RAG-deficient patients. Compared with controls, unique Treg TCR beta sequences dropped roughly 100-fold in Omenn syndrome and CID/AS.

CDR3 length equals 15 residues. V was pared by 3 bases and J by 7 bases, with 7 bases of the junction left unmatched. Germline CDR1 reads MDHEN; CDR2 reads SYDVKM. These data also featured in a second study, about regulatory T cells. Per that study: The primer mix had 52 TRBV and 13 TRBJ primers. In patients, unique TRB V-J pairs were restricted and V/J usage skewed, especially in Tregs.

The receptor comes from a human donor in good health. The chain has TRBV28 and TRBJ2-2, with 8 positions matching TRBD1. What was sequenced was CD4+ effector T cells sorted from blood. CDR3 region: CASSFAGGENGELFF. The CDR3 DNA is TGTGCCAGCAGTTTCGCAGGGGGCGAAAACGGGGAGCTGTTTTTT. Full variable domain (remainder filled in from reference TRBV28 and TRBJ2-2): DVKVTQSSRYLVKRTGEKVFLECVQDMDHENMFWYRQDPGLGLRLIYFSYDVKMKEKGDIPEGYSVSREKKERFSLILESASTNQTSMYLCASSFAGGENGELFFGEGSRLTVL.